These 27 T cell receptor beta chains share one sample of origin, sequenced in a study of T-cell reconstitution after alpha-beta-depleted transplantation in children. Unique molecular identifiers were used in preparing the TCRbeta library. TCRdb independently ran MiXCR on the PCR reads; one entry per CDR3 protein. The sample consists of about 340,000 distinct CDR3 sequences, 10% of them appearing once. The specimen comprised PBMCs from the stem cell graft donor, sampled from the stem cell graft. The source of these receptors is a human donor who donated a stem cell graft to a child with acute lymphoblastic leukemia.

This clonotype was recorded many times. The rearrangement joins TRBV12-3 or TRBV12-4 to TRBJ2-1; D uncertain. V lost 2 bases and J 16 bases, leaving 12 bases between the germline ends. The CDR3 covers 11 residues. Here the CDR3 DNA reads TGTGCCAGCAGTTTACAGGTGTTTGTCTTCTTC. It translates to CASSLQVFVFF.

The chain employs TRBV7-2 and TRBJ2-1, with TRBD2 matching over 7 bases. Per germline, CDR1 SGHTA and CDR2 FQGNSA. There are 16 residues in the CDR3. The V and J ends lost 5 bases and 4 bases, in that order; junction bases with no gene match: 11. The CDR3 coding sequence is TGTGCCAGCAGCCTCCTAGTGGCGGGAGTATACAATGAGCAGTTCTTC. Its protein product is CASSLLVAGVYNEQFF.

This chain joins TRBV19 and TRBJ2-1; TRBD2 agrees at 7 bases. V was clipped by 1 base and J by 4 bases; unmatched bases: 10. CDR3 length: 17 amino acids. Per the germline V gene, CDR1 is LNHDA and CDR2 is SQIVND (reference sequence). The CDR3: CASSIVGSSGAYNEQFF. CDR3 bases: TGTGCCAGTAGTATAGTGGGCTCTAGCGGAGCATACAATGAGCAGTTCTTC.

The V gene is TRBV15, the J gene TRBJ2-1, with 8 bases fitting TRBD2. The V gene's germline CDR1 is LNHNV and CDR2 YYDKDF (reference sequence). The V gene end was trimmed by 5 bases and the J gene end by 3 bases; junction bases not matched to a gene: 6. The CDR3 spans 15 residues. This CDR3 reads CATSESGSYYNEQFF. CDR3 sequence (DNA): TGTGCCACCAGCGAGAGCGGGAGCTACTACAATGAGCAGTTCTTC.

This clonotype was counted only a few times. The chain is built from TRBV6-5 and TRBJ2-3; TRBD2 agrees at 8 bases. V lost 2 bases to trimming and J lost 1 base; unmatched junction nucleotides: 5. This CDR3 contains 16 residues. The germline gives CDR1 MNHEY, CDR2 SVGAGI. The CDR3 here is CASSYSLAGGTDTQYF. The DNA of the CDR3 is TGTGCCAGCAGTTACAGCCTAGCGGGTGGCACAGATACGCAGTATTTT.

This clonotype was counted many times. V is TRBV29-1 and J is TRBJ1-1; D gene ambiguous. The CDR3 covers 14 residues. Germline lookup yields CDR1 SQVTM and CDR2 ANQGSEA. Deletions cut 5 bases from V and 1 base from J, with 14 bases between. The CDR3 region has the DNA TGCAGCGTTCTCGTACCACCCGGGAACACTGAAGCTTTCTTT. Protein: CSVLVPPGNTEAFF. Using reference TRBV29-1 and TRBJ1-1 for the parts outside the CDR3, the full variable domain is SAVISQKPSRDICQRGTSLTIQCQVDSQVTMMFWYRQQPGQSLTLIATANQGSEATYESGFVIDKFPISRPNLTFSTLTVSNMSPEDSSIYLCSVLVPPGNTEAFFGQGTRLTVV.

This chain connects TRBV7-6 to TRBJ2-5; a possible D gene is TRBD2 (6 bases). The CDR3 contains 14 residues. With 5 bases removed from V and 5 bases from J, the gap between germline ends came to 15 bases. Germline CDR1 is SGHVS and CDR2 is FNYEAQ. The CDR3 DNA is TGTGCCAGCAGCCTCGGGACTGACGGCGAGACCCAGTACTTC. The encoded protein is CASSLGTDGETQYF.

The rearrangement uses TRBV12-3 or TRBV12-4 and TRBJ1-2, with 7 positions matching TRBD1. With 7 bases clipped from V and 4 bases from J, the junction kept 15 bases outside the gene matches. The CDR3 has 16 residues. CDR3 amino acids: CASTPDRTTGPYGYTF. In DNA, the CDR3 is TGTGCCAGCACTCCCGATCGTACGACAGGGCCCTATGGCTACACCTTC.

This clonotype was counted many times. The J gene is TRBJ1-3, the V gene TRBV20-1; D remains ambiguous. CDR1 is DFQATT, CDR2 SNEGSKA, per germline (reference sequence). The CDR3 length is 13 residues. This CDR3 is CSIGFTSGNTIYF. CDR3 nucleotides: TGCAGCATCGGGTTTACCTCTGGAAACACCATATATTTT.

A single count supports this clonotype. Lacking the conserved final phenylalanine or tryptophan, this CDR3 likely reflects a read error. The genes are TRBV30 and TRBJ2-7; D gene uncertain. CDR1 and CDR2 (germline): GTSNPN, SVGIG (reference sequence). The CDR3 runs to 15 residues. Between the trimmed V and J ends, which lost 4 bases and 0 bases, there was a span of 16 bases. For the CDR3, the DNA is TGTGCCTGGAAAAATATACGACGCGGCTCCTACGAGCAGTACATC. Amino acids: CAWKNIRRGSYEQYI.

In DNA form, the CDR3 reads TGTGCCAGCGGGGGTAGCGGGAGCGGGAATGAGCAGTTCTTC. Translation gives CASGGSGSGNEQFF. V gene TRBV12-3 or TRBV12-4 combines with J gene TRBJ2-1; 9 nucleotides align to TRBD2. With V trimmed by 8 bases and J by 7 bases, 9 bases remained unmatched. This CDR3 has 14 residues.

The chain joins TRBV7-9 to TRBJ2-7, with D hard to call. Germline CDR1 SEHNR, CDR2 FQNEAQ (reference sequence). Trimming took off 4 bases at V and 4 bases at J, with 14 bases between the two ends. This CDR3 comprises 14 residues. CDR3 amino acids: CASSSVRRNYEQYF. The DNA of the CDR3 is TGTGCCAGCAGCTCGGTACGCAGGAATTACGAGCAGTACTTC.

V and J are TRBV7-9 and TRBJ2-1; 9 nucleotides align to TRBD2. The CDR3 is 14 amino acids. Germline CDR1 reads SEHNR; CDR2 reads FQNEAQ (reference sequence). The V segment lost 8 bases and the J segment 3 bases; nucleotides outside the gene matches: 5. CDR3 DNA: TGTGCCAGCGGGGGACTAGCAGACTACAATGAGCAGTTCTTC. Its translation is CASGGLADYNEQFF.

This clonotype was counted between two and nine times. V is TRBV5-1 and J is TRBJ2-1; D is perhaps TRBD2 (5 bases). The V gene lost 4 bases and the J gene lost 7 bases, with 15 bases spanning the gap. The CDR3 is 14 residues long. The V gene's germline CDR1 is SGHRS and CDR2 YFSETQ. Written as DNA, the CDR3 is TGCGCCAGCAGCCTAGACGAGGGTCTTAATGAGCAGTTCTTC. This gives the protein CASSLDEGLNEQFF.

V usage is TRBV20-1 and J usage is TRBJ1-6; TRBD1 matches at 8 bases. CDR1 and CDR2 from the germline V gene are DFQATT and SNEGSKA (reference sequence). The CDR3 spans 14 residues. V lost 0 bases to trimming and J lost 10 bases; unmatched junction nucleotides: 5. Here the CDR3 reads CSAREGTGLSPLHF. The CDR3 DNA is TGCAGTGCTAGAGAGGGGACAGGACTATCACCCCTCCACTTT.

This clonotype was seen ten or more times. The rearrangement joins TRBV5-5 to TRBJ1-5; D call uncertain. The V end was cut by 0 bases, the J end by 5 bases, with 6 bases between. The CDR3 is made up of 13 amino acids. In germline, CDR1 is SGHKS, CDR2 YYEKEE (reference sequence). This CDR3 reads CASSLGTYQPQHF. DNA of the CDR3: TGTGCCAGCAGCTTGGGCACCTATCAGCCCCAGCATTTT.

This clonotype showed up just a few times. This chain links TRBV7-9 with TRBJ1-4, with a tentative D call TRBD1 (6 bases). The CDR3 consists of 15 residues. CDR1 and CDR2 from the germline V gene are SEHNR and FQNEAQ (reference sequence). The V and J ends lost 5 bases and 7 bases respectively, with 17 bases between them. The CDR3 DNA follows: TGTGCCAGCAGCCCCGGGGGGGCAGCTAGTGAAAAACTGTTTTTT. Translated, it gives CASSPGGAASEKLFF.

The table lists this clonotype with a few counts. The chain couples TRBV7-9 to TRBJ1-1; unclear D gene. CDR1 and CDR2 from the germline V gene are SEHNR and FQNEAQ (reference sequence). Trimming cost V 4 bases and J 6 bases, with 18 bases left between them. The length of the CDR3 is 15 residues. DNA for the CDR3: TGTGCCAGCAGCTCACCTTATGCCCAAGGACCTGAAGCTTTCTTT. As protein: CASSSPYAQGPEAFF.

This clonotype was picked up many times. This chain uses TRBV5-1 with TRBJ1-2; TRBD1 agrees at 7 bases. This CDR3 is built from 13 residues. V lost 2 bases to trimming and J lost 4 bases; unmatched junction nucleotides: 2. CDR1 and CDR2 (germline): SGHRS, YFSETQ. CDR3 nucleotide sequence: TGCGCCAGCAGCTTTGGGACAGCCTATGGCTACACCTTC. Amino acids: CASSFGTAYGYTF.

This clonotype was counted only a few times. CDR3 sequence: CASSTGQGNTIYF. Written as DNA, the CDR3 is TGTGCCAGCAGCACGGGACAGGGAAACACCATATATTTT. The chain links TRBV7-9 to TRBJ1-3, with 7 bases fitting TRBD1. J was trimmed by 4 bases and V by 5 bases; bases with no gene match: 2. Germline-derived CDR1 and CDR2 are SEHNR and FQNEAQ (reference sequence). CDR3 length: 13 amino acids.

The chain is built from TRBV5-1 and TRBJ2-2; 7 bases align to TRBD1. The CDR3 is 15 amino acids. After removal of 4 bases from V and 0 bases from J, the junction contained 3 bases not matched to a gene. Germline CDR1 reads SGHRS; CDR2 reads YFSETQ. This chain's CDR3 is CASSTGQTNTGELFF. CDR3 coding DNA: TGCGCCAGCAGCACGGGACAGACGAACACCGGGGAGCTGTTTTTT. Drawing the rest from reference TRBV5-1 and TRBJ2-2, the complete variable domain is KAGVTQTPRYLIKTRGQQVTLSCSPISGHRSVSWYQQTPGQGLQFLFEYFSETQRNKGNFPGRFSGRQFSNSRSEMNVSTLELGDSALYLCASSTGQTNTGELFFGEGSRLTVL.

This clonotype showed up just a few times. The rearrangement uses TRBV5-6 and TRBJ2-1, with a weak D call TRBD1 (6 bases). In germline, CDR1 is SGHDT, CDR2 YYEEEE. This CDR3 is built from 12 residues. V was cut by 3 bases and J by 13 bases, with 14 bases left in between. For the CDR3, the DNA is TGTGCCAGCAGCTGGAGACAGGACCGACAGTTCTTC. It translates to CASSWRQDRQFF.

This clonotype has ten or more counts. The CDR3 sequence is CASSFTTSGVTDTQYF. The DNA for the CDR3 is TGTGCCAGCAGCTTTACGACTAGCGGAGTCACAGATACGCAGTATTTT. The chain carries TRBV9 and TRBJ2-3; 9 positions match TRBD2. This CDR3 comprises 16 residues. With 4 bases clipped from V and 2 bases from J, the junction kept 8 bases outside the gene matches. From germline, CDR1 is SGDLS and CDR2 YYNGEE.

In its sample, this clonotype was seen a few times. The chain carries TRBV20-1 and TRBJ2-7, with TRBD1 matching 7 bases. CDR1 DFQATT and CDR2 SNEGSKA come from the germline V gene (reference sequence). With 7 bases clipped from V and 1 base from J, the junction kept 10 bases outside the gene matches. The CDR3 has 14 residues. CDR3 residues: CSVSTGRRSYEQYF. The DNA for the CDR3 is TGCAGTGTATCGACAGGGCGTAGATCCTACGAGCAGTACTTC.

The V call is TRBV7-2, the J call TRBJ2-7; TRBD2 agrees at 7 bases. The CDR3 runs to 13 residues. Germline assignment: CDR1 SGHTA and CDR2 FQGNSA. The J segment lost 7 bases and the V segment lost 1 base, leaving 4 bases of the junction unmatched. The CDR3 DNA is TGTGCCAGCAGCTTAGGCAGGGAGGGAGAGCAGTACTTC. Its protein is CASSLGREGEQYF.

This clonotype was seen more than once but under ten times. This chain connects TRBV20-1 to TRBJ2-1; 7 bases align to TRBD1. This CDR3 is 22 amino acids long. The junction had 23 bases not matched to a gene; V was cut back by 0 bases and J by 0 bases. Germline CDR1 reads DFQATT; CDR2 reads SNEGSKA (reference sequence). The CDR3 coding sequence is TGCAGTGCTAGAGATCTGATAGGGGGCGGCCCCCGAGACTCGAGCTCCTACAATGAGCAGTTCTTC. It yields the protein CSARDLIGGGPRDSSSYNEQFF.

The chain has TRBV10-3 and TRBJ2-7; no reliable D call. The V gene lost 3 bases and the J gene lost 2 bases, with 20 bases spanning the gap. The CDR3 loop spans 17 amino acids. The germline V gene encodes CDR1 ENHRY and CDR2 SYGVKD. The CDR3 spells CAISDFKMRQATYEQYF. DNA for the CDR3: TGTGCCATCAGTGATTTCAAAATGAGGCAGGCCACCTACGAGCAGTACTTC.